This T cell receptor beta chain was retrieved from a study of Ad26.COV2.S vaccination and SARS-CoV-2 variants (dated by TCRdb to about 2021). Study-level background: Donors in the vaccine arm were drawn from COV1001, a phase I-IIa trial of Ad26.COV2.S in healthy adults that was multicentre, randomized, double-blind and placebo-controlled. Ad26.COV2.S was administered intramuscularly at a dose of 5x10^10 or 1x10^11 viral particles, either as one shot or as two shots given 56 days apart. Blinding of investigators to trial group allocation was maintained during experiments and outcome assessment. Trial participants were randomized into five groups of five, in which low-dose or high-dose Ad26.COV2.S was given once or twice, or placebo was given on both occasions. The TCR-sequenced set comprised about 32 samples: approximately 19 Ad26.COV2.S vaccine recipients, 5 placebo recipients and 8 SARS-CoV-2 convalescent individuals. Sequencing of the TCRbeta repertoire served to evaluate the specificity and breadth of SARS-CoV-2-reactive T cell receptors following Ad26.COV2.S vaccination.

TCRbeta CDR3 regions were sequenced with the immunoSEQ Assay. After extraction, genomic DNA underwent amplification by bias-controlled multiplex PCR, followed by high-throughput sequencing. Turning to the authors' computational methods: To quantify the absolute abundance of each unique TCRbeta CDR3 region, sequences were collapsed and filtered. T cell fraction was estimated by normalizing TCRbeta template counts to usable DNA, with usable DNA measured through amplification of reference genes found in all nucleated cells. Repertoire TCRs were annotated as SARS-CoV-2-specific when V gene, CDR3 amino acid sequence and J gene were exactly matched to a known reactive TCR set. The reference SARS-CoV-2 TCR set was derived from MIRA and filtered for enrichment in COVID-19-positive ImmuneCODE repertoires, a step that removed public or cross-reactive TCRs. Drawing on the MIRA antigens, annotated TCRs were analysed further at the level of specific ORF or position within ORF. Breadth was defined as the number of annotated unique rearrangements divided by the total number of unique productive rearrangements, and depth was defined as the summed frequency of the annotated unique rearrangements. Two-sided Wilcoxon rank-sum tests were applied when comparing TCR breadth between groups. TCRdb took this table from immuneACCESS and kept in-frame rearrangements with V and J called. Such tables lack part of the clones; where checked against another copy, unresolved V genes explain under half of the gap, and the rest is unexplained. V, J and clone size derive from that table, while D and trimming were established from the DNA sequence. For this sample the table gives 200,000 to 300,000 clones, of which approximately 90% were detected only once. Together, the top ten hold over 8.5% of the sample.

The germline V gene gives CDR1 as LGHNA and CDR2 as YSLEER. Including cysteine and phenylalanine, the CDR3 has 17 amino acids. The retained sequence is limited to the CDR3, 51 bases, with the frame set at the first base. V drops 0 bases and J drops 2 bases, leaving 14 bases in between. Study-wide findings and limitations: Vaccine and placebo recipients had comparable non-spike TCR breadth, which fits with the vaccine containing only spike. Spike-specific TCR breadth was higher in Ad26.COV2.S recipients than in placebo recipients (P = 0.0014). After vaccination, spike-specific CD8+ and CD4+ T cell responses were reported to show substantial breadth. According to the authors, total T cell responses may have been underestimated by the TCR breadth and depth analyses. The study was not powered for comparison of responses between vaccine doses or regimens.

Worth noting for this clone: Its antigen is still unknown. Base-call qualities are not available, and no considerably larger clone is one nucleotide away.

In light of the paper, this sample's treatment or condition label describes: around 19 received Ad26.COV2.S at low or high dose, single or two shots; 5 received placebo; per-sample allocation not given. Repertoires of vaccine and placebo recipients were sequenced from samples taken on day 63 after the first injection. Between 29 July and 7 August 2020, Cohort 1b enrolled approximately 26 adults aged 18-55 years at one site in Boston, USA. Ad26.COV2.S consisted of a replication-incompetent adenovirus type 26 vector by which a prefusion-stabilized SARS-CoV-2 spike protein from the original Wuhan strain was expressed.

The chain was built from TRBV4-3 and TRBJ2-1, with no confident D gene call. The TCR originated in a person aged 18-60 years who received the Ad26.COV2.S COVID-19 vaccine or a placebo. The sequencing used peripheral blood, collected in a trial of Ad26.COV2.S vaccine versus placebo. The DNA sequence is TGCGCCAGCAGCCAAGATTGGACGTCGAGCGCCTACAATGAGCAGTTCTTC. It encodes CASSQDWTSSAYNEQFF.